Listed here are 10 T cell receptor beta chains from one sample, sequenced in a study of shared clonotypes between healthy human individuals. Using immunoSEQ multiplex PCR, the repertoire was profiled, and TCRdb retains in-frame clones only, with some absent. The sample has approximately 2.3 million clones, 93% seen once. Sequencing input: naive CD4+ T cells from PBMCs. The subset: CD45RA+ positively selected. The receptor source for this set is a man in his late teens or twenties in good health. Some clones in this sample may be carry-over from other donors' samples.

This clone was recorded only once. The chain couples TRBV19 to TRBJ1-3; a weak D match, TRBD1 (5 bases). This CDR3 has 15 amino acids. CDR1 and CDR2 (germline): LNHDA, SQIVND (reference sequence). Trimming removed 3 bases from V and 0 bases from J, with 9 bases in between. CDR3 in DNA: TGTGCCAGTAGTATCCGGGGGACCTCTGGAAACACCATATATTTT. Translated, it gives CASSIRGTSGNTIYF. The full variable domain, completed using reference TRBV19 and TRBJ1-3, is DGGITQSPKYLFRKEGQNVTLSCEQNLNHDAMYWYRQDPGQGLRLIYYSQIVNDFQKGDIAEGYSVSREKKESFPLTVTSAQKNPTAFYLCASSIRGTSGNTIYFGEGSWLTVV.

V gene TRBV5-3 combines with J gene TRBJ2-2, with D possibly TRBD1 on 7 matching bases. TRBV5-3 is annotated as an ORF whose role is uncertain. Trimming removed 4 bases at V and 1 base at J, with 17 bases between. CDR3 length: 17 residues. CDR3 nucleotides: TGTGCCAGAAGCCCTTCCGTCAGGGGGGAGAACACCGGGGAGCTGTTTTTT. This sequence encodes CARSPSVRGENTGELFF.

In DNA form, the CDR3 reads TGTGCCAGCAGCAGGAGAGCAGGGGAGGATGGCAATCAGCCCCAGCATTTT. It yields the protein CASSRRAGEDGNQPQHF. The chain uses TRBV5-5 and TRBJ1-5; possible D gene TRBD1, 6 bases. This CDR3 comprises 17 residues. Trimming removed 4 bases at V and 2 bases at J, with 19 bases between. Germline CDR1 and CDR2: SGHKS and YYEKEE (reference sequence).

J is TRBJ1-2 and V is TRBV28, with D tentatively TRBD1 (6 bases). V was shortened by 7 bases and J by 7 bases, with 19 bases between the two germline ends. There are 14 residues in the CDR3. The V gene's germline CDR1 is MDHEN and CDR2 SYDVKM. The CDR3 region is CASTPQGPASGYTF. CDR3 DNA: TGTGCCAGCACCCCACAGGGCCCTGCTTCTGGCTACACCTTC.

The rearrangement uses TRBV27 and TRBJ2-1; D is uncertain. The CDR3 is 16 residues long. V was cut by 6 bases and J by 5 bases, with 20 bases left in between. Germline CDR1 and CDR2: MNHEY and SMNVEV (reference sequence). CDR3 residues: CASRPKSWGTDNEQFF. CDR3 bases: TGTGCCAGCAGGCCTAAGTCTTGGGGTACCGACAATGAGCAGTTCTTC.

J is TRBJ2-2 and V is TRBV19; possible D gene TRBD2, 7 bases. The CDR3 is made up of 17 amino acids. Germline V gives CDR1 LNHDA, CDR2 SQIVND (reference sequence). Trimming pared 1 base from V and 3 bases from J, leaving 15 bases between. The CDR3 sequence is CASSIGLAGAYTGELFF. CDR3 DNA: TGTGCCAGTAGTATAGGACTCGCGGGGGCTTACACCGGGGAGCTGTTTTTT. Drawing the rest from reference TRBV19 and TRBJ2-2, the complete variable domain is DGGITQSPKYLFRKEGQNVTLSCEQNLNHDAMYWYRQDPGQGLRLIYYSQIVNDFQKGDIAEGYSVSREKKESFPLTVTSAQKNPTAFYLCASSIGLAGAYTGELFFGEGSRLTVL.

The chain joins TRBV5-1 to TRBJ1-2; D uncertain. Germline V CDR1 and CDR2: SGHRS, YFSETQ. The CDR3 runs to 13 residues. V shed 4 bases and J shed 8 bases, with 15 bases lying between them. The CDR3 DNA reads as TGCGCCAGCAGCCTGGGATCCGCTGGGGGCTACACCTTC. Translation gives CASSLGSAGGYTF.

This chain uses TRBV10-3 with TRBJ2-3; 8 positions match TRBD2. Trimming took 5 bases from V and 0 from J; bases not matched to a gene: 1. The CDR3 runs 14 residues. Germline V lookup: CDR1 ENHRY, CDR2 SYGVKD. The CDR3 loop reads CAISTSGSTDTQYF. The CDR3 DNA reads TGTGCCATCAGTACTAGCGGTAGCACAGATACGCAGTATTTT.

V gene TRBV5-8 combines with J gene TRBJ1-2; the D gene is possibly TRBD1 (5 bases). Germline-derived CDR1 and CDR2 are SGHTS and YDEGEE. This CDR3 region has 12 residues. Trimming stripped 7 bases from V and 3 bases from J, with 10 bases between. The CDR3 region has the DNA TGTGCCAGCCACAGGCCTTACTATGGCTACACCTTC. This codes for CASHRPYYGYTF.

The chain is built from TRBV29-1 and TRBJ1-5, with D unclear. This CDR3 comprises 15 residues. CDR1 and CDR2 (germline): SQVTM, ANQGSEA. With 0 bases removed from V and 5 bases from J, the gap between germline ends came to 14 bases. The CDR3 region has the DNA TGCAGCGTTGAAGATGGGAGTGCGGGCGATCAGCCCCAGCATTTT. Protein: CSVEDGSAGDQPQHF. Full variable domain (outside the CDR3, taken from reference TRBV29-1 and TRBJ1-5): SAVISQKPSRDICQRGTSLTIQCQVDSQVTMMFWYRQQPGQSLTLIATANQGSEATYESGFVIDKFPISRPNLTFSTLTVSNMSPEDSSIYLCSVEDGSAGDQPQHFGDGTRLSIL.